The present entry profiles one T cell receptor (beta chain) with its context. The data originate from a study of glioma-infiltrating T cells after dendritic cell vaccination. Study-level background: Autologous tumor lysate-pulsed dendritic cell vaccination was given between the early 2000s and the early 2010s.

Germline assignment: CDR1 SGHNT and CDR2 YYREEE (reference sequence). The CDR3 sequence is 14 residues long. V was shortened by 5 bases and J by 4 bases, with 14 bases between the two germline ends. The primer mix had 60 V beta and 13 J beta primers. The repertoire was sequenced with immunoSEQ multiplex PCR; TCRdb's copy has only in-frame clones and lacks some. The sample lists 110,000 or so clones, 90% seen once, with 2.7% in the top ten. The time point was: after dendritic cell vaccination, including at tumor progression/relapse. Only patients with spare fresh-frozen tumor and over two years of follow-up were included.

Source: blood, taken after dendritic cell vaccination. This TCR was recovered from a human donor with glioblastoma. This chain uses TRBV5-4 with TRBJ2-3; D is ambiguous. CDR3 amino acids: CASRSDRSSDTQYF. CDR3 bases: TGTGCCAGCAGGTCGGATCGTAGCTCAGATACGCAGTATTTT.